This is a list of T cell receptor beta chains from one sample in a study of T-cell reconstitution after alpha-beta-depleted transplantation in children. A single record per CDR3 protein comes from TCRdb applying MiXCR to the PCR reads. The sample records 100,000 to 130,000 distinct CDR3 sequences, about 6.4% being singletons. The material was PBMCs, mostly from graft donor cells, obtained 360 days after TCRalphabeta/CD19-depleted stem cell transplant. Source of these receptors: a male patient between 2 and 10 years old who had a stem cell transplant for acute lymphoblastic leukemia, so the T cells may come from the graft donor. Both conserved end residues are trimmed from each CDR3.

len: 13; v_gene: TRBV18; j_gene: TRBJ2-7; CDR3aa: ASSPSGLASYEQY
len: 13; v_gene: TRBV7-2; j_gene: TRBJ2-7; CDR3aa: ASSSPGQSSYEQY
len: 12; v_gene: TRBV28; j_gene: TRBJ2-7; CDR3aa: ASSLDFFSYEQY
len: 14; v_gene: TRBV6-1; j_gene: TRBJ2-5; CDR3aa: ASSPGQGMSGETQY
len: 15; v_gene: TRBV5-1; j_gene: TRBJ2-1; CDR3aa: ASSSLGSLSSYNEQF
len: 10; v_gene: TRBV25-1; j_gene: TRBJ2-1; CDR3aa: ASSYNGIMQF
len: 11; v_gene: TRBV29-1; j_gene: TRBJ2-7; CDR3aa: SVDQGSSGEQY
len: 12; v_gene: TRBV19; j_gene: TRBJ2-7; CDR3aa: ASSIANRDYEQY
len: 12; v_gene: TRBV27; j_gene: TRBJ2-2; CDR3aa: ASSLGQNTGELF
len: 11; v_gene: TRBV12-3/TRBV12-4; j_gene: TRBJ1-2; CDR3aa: ASSLRPLYGYT
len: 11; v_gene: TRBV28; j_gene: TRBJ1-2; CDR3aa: ASRDRGSYGYT
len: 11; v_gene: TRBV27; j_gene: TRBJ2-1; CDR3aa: ASSFGGSDEQF
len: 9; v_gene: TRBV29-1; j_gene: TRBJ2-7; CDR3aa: SVRRGYEQY
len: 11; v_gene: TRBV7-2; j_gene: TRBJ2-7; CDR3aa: ASSLGSFSEQY
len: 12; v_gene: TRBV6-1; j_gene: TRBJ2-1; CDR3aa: ASSLPGYYNEQF
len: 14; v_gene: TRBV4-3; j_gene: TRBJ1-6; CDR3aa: ASSQDAVQGGSPLH
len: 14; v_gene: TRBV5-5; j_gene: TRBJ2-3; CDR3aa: ASSSRVWGSTDTQY
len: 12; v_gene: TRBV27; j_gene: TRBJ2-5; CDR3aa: ASRPPGAVETQY
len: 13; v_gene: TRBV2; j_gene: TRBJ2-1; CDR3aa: ASSVGGQGRNEQF
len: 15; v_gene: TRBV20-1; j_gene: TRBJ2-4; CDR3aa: SARERRGQLGWNIQY